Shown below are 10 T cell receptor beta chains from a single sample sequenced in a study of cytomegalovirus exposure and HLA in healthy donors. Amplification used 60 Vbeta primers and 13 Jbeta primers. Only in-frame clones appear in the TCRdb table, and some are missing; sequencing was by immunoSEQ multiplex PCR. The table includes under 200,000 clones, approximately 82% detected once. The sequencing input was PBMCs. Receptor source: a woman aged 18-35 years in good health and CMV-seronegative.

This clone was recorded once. The CDR3: CASSPTLSGGERGEQYF. CDR3 nucleotides: TGCGCCAGCAGCCCCACACTTAGCGGGGGCGAAAGGGGCGAGCAGTACTTC. This chain joins TRBV5-1 and TRBJ2-7; TRBD2 aligns across 9 bases. V was clipped by 4 bases and J by 6 bases; unmatched bases: 17. The germline gives CDR1 SGHRS, CDR2 YFSETQ. The CDR3 has 17 amino acids.

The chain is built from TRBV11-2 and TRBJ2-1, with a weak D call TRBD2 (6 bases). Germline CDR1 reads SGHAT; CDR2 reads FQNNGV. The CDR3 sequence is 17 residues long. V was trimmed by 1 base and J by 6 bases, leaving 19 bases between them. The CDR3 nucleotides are TGTGCCAGCAGCTTAGTAAGTCCGGGAGCAGGGTCCAATGAGCAGTTCTTC. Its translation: CASSLVSPGAGSNEQFF.

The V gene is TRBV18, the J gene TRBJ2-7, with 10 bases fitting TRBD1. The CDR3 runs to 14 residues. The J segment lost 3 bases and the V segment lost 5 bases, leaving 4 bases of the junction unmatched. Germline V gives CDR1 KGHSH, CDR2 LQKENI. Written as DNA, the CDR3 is TGTGCCAGCTCAGACCGGGACAGGGGCTACGAGCAGTACTTC. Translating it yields CASSDRDRGYEQYF.

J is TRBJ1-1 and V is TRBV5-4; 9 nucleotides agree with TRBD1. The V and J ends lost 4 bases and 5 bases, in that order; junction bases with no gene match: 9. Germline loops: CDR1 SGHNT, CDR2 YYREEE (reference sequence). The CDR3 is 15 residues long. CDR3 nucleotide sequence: TGTGCCAGCAGCATAGCCGGGACAGGGCTGACTGAAGCTTTCTTT. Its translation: CASSIAGTGLTEAFF.

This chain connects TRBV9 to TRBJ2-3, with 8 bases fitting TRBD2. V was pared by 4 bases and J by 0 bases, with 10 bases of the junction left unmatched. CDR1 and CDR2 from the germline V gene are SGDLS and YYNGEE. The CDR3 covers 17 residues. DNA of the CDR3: TGTGCCAGCAGCCCAAGGGGGGCTAGCGGGAGCACAGATACGCAGTATTTT. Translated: CASSPRGASGSTDTQYF.

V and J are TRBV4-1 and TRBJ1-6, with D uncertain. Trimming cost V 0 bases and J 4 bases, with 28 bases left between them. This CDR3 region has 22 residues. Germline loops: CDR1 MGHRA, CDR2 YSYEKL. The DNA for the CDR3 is TGCGCCAGCAGCCAAGATGTGAGGCGAGCGACGAGCCGGGTCTTATATAATTCACCCCTCCACTTT. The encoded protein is CASSQDVRRATSRVLYNSPLHF.

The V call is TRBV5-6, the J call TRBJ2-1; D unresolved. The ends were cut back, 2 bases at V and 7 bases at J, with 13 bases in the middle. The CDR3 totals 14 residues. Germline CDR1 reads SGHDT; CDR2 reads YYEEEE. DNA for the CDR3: TGTGCCAGCAGCTTCTTCGGCCAACAGAATGAGCAGTTCTTC. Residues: CASSFFGQQNEQFF.

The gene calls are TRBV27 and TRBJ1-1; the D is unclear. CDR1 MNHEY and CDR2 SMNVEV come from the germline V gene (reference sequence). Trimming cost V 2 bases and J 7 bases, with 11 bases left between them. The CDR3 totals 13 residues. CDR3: CASSLRWSLEAFF. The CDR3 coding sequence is TGTGCCAGCAGTTTACGTTGGAGCCTTGAAGCTTTCTTT.

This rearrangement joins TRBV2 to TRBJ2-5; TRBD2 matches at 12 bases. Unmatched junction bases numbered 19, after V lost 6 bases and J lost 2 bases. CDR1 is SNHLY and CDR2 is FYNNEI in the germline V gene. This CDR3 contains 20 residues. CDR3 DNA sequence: TGTGCCAGCAGCGTAGACCACCTAGCGGGAGGGCCGATGGGGCAAGAGACCCAGTACTTC. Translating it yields CASSVDHLAGGPMGQETQYF.

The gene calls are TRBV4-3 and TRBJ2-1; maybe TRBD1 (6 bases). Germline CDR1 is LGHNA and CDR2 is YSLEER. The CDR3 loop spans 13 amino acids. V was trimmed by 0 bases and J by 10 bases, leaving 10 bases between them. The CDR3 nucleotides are TGCGCCAGCAGCCAAGACAGGGGATCGGAGCAGTTCTTC. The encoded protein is CASSQDRGSEQFF.